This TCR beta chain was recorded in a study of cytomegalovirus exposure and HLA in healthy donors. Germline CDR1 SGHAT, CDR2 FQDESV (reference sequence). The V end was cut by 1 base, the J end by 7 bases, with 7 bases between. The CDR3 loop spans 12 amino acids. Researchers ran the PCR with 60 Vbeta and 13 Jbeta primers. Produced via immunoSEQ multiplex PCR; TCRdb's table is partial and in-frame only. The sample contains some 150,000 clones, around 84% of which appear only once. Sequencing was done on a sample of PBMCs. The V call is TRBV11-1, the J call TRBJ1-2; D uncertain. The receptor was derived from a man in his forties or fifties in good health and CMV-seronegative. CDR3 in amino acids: CASSLGPGGYTF. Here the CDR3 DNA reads TGTGCCAGCAGCTTAGGCCCGGGTGGCTACACCTTC.